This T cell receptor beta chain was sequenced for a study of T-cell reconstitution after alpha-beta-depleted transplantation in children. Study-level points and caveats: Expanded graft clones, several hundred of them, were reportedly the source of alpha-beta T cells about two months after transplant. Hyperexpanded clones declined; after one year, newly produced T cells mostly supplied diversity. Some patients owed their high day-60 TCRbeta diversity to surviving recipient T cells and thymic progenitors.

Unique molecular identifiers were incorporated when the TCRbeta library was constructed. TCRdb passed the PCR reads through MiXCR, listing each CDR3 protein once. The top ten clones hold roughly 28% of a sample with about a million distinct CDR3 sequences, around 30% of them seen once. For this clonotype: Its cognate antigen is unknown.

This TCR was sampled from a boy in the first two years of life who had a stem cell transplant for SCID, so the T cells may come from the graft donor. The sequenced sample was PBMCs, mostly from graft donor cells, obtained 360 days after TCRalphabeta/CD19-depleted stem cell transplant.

The CDR3 is CASSLVSGGFNEQFF. CDR3 in DNA: TGCGCCAGCAGCTTGGTTAGCGGGGGTTTCAATGAGCAGTTCTTC. The V gene is TRBV5-1, the J gene TRBJ2-1; 9 bases fit TRBD2. The ends lost 0 bases at V and 6 bases at J; junction bases unmatched: 4. The CDR3 loop spans 15 amino acids. The germline V gene encodes CDR1 SGHRS and CDR2 YFSETQ.